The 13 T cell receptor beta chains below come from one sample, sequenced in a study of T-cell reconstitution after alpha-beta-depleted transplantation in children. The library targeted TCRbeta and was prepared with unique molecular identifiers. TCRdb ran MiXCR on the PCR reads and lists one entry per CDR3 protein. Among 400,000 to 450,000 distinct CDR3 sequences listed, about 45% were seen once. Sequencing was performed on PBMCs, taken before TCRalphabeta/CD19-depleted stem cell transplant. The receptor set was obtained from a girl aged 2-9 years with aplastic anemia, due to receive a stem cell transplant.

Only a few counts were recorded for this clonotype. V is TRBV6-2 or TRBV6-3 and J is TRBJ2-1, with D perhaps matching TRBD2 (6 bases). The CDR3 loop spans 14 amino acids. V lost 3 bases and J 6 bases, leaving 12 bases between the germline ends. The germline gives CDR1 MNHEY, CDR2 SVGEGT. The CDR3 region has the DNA TGTGCCAGCAGTTATTCCGGGGACTTCAATGAGCAGTTCTTC. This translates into CASSYSGDFNEQFF.

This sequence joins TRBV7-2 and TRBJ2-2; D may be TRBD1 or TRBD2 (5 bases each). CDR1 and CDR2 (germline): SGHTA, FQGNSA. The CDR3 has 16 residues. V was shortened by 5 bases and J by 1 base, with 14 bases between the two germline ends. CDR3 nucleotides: TGTGCCAGCAGCCCACTCGGGACCGTGAACACCGGGGAGCTGTTTTTT. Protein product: CASSPLGTVNTGELFF.

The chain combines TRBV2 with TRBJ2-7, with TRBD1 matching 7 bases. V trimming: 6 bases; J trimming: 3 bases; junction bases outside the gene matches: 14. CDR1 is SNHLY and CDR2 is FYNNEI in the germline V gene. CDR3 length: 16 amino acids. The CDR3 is CASRREPGQKLYEQYF. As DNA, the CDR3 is TGTGCCAGCAGGAGAGAACCGGGACAGAAACTCTACGAGCAGTACTTC.

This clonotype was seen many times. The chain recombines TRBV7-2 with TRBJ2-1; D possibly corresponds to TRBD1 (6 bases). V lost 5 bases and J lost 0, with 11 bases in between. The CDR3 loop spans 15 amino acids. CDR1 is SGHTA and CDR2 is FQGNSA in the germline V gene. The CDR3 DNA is TGTGCCAGCAGCCGGACAGCTATCTCCTACAATGAGCAGTTCTTC. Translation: CASSRTAISYNEQFF.

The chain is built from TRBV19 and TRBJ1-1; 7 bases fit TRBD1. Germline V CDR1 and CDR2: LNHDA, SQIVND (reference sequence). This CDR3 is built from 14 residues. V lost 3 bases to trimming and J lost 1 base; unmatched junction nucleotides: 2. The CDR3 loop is CASSIQGGNTEAFF. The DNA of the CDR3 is TGTGCCAGTAGTATCCAGGGGGGGAACACTGAAGCTTTCTTT.

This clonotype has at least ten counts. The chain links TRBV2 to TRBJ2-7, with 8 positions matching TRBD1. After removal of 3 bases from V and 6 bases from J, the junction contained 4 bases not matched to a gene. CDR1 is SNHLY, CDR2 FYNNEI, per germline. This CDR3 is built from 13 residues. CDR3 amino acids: CASSEYQGAEQYF. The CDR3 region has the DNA TGTGCCAGCAGTGAGTACCAGGGGGCCGAGCAGTACTTC.

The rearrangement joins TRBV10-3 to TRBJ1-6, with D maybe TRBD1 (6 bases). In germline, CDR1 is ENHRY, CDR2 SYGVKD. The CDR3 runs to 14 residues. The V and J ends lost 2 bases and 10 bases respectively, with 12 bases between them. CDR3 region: CAISEAGGRSPLHF. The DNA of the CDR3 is TGTGCCATCAGTGAGGCGGGGGGGCGGTCACCCCTCCACTTT.

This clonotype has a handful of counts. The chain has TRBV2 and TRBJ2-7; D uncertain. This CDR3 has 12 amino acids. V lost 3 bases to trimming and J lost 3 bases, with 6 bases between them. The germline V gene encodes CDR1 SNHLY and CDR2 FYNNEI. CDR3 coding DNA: TGTGCCAGCAGTGATCAGTTCTACGAGCAGTACTTC. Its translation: CASSDQFYEQYF.

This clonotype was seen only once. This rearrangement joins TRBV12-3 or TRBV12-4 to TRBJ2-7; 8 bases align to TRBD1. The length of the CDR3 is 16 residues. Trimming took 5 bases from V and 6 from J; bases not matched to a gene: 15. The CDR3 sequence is CASSLDRAYPTSEQYF. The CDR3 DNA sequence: TGTGCCAGCAGTCTGGACAGGGCCTACCCGACGAGCGAGCAGTACTTC.

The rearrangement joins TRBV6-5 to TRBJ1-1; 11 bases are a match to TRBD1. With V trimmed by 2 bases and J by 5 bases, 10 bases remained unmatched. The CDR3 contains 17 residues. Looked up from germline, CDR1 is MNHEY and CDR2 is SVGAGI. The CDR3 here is CASSYGGTGGKRTEAFF. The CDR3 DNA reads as TGTGCCAGCAGTTACGGCGGGACAGGGGGAAAAAGGACTGAAGCTTTCTTT.

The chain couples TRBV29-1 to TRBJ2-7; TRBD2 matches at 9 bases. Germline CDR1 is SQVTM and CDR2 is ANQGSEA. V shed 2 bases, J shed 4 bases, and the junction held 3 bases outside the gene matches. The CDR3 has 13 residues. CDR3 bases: TGCAGCGTTGAACTAGCGGGGCCTTACGAGCAGTACTTC. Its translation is CSVELAGPYEQYF.

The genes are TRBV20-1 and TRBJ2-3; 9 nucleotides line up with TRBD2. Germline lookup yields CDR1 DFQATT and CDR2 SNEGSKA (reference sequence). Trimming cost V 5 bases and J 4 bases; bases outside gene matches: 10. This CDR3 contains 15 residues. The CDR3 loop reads CSAAPSGTRADTQYF. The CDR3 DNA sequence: TGCAGTGCTGCCCCTAGCGGGACCCGGGCAGATACGCAGTATTTT.

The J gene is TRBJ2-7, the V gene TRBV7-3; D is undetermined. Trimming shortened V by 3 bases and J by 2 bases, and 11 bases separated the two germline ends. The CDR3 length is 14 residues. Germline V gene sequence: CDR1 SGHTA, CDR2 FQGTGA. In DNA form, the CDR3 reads TGTGCCAGCAGCTTGGAGACCGCTACCTACGAGCAGTACTTC. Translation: CASSLETATYEQYF.